This entry concerns a single T cell receptor beta chain. Its target is unknown. The sample belongs to a study of cytomegalovirus exposure and HLA in healthy donors. At the level of the study: The early release's HLA-typed donors yielded 65 million to 85 million unique TCRs. Whole-study results and caveats: Later analysis found that TCR beta chains associated with HLA were more clonally expanded than other, equally common chains. Cytomegalovirus association was listed for under 200 TCR beta chains.

PCR involved 60 Vbeta and 13 Jbeta primers. Sequencing was performed with immunoSEQ multiplex PCR; in TCRdb, only in-frame clones are kept and a portion is missing. This repertoire includes approximately 58,000 clones. The CDR3 is 11 residues long. Germline V gene data show CDR1 as SQVTM and CDR2 as ANQGSEA. Trimming shortened V by 3 bases and J by 10 bases, and 12 bases separated the two germline ends. This sequence originates from a man younger than 45 in good health and CMV-seropositive. The sample consisted of PBMCs. The V and J genes are TRBV29-1 and TRBJ1-1, with TRBD1 as a possible D gene (5 bases). CDR3 nucleotides: TGCAGCGTTGACGGGGGACTGGGAGCTTTCTTT. Translation: CSVDGGLGAFF.